The 32 T cell receptor beta chains below were found in one sample sequenced in a study of T cell responses to AZD1222 COVID-19 vaccine. The table came from immunoSEQ multiplex PCR; TCRdb's copy has only in-frame clones and leaves some out. The sample has about 210,000 clones, less than 95% seen once. The sequencing used peripheral blood, collected 28 days after the second dose of the MenACWY control vaccine. The receptors were gathered from an adult who received the MenACWY meningococcal vaccine as a control.

The chain joins TRBV29-1 to TRBJ2-7, with D perhaps TRBD2 (6 bases). Trimming left V 0 bases short and J 7 bases short, with 16 bases between. Germline CDR1 SQVTM, CDR2 ANQGSEA. This CDR3 contains 14 residues. CDR3: CSVEDRAREMEQYF. The CDR3 DNA follows: TGCAGCGTTGAAGATCGGGCCCGGGAGATGGAGCAGTACTTC.

The V and J genes are TRBV19 and TRBJ2-1; no clear D. Germline values: CDR1 LNHDA, CDR2 SQIVND (reference sequence). Trimming removed 3 bases from V and 8 bases from J, with 8 bases in between. The CDR3 is made up of 12 amino acids. CDR3 nucleotides: TGTGCCAGTAGTATGGCGCCCGATGAGCAGTTCTTC. As protein: CASSMAPDEQFF.

The CDR3 DNA sequence: TGTGCCAGCAGCCGGGGTGGCGCAAACATTCAGTACTTC. Encoded protein: CASSRGGANIQYF. The chain uses TRBV5-6 and TRBJ2-4; weak D call: TRBD2 (5 bases). The V gene's germline CDR1 is SGHDT and CDR2 YYEEEE. This CDR3 has 13 amino acids. V lost 4 bases, J lost 6 bases, and 11 bases lay in between.

The chain uses TRBV5-1 and TRBJ1-1; the D gene is possibly TRBD1 (6 bases). V was cut by 4 bases and J by 5 bases, with 12 bases left in between. The CDR3 contains 13 residues. Germline-derived CDR1 and CDR2 are SGHRS and YFSETQ. This chain's CDR3 is CASSAYRETEAFF. CDR3 coding DNA: TGCGCCAGCAGCGCGTACAGGGAAACTGAAGCTTTCTTT. The entire variable domain, with the rest obtained from reference TRBV5-1 and TRBJ1-1, is as follows: KAGVTQTPRYLIKTRGQQVTLSCSPISGHRSVSWYQQTPGQGLQFLFEYFSETQRNKGNFPGRFSGRQFSNSRSEMNVSTLELGDSALYLCASSAYRETEAFFGQGTRLTVV.

This chain uses TRBV5-4 with TRBJ2-5; the D gene is possibly TRBD2 (6 bases). Germline V lookup: CDR1 SGHNT, CDR2 YYREEE (reference sequence). Trimming cost V 0 bases and J 2 bases, with 14 bases left between them. The length of the CDR3 is 16 residues. The CDR3 bases are TGTGCCAGCAGCTTGGCCACGGGAGCTCGGCAAGAGACCCAGTACTTC. As protein: CASSLATGARQETQYF.

This clone appeared once. V gene TRBV4-3 combines with J gene TRBJ1-2; 7 bases align to TRBD1. This CDR3 spans 16 amino acids. The J segment lost 4 bases and the V segment lost 0 bases, leaving 8 bases of the junction unmatched. CDR1 and CDR2 from the germline V gene are LGHNA and YSLEER. The CDR3 sequence is CASSQDRTGTVYGYTF. CDR3 in DNA: TGCGCCAGCAGCCAAGATCGAACAGGGACAGTCTATGGCTACACCTTC.

The CDR3: CASSQDTVELWYGYTF. CDR3 in DNA: TGTGCCAGCAGCCAAGATACTGTAGAACTGTGGTATGGCTACACCTTC. The chain is built from TRBV4-2 and TRBJ1-2; D is ambiguous. Germline assignment: CDR1 LGHNA and CDR2 YNFKEQ. The length of the CDR3 is 16 residues. V lost 0 bases and J lost 5, with 16 bases in between.

The chain carries TRBV21-1 and TRBJ2-2; the DNA was not used to check the table's D call, TRBD1. TRBV21-1 is reported as a pseudogene. The CDR3 is 16 amino acids. As DNA, the CDR3 is TGTGCCAGCAGCACCCGGGACAGGGAAGCCACCGGGGAGCTGTTTTTT. Residues: CASSTRDREATGELFF.

This chain connects TRBV3-1 (or the pseudogene TRBV3-2) to TRBJ1-4; a weak D match, TRBD1 (5 bases). With 2 bases removed from V and 7 bases from J, the gap between germline ends came to 11 bases. This CDR3 has 14 residues. Germline values: CDR1 LGHDT, CDR2 YNNKEL (reference sequence). The CDR3 nucleotides are TGTGCCAGCAGCCAACCCAGGGTCGGTGAAAAACTGTTTTTT. It is translated as CASSQPRVGEKLFF.

The chain employs TRBV28 and TRBJ1-2, with no clear D. The CDR3 consists of 11 residues. Germline V lookup: CDR1 MDHEN, CDR2 SYDVKM. V lost 2 bases and J 6 bases, leaving 4 bases between the germline ends. CDR3 protein: CASSLRDGYTF. CDR3 nucleotides: TGTGCCAGCAGTTTAAGAGATGGCTACACCTTC.

The rearrangement links TRBV6-2 or TRBV6-3 to TRBJ1-3; possibly TRBD1 for D (6 bases). The CDR3 runs to 15 residues. Germline V gene data show CDR1 as MNHEY and CDR2 as SVGEGT. V gave up 0 bases and J gave up 4 bases, with 10 bases separating them. The CDR3 reads CASSYSGGFGNTIYF. CDR3 DNA: TGTGCCAGCAGTTACTCCGGGGGCTTCGGAAACACCATATATTTT.

V usage is TRBV7-8 and J usage is TRBJ1-5, with 10 positions matching TRBD1. Germline values: CDR1 SGHVS, CDR2 FQNEAQ. The J segment lost 2 bases and the V segment lost 1 base, leaving 2 bases of the junction unmatched. The CDR3 has 16 amino acids. This CDR3 reads CASSLGGTGGNQPQHF. As DNA, the CDR3 is TGTGCCAGCAGCTTAGGGGGGACAGGGGGCAATCAGCCCCAGCATTTT.

This clone has just a few counts. The genes are TRBV4-3 and TRBJ1-4, with 11 bases that match TRBD1. Germline values: CDR1 LGHNA, CDR2 YSLEER. This CDR3 spans 17 amino acids. V shed 0 bases, J shed 6 bases, and the junction held 6 bases outside the gene matches. CDR3 amino acids: CASSQDSGTGGDEKLFF. In nucleotides, the CDR3 is TGCGCCAGCAGCCAAGATAGTGGGACAGGGGGGGATGAAAAACTGTTTTTT.

The rearrangement links TRBV5-4 to TRBJ1-2; the D is unclear. Germline lookup yields CDR1 SGHNT and CDR2 YYREEE (reference sequence). V lost 0 bases and J lost 7, with 13 bases in between. This CDR3 comprises 14 residues. The CDR3 DNA sequence: TGTGCCAGCAGCTTGGTGGCAGGATCGGGTGGCTACACCTTC. This sequence encodes CASSLVAGSGGYTF.

This chain connects TRBV7-2 to TRBJ2-7; 14 nucleotides agree with TRBD2. CDR3 length: 16 residues. J was trimmed by 0 bases and V by 5 bases; bases with no gene match: 3. CDR1 and CDR2 from the germline V gene are SGHTA and FQGNSA. CDR3 in DNA: TGTGCCAGCAGCCGGGGACTAGCGGGGGTCTCCTACGAGCAGTACTTC. This translates into CASSRGLAGVSYEQYF. Complete variable domain (other parts from reference TRBV7-2 and TRBJ2-7): GAGVSQSPSNKVTEKGKDVELRCDPISGHTALYWYRQSLGQGLEFLIYFQGNSAPDKSGLPSDRFSAERTGGSVSTLTIQRTQQEDSAVYLCASSRGLAGVSYEQYFGPGTRLTVT.

The V gene is TRBV5-1, the J gene TRBJ1-1; tentatively, D is TRBD1 (5 bases). Germline V gives CDR1 SGHRS, CDR2 YFSETQ. The CDR3 has 13 residues. Trimming pared 0 bases from V and 7 bases from J, leaving 10 bases between. CDR3 sequence: CASSLARGIEAFF. The CDR3 nucleotides are TGCGCCAGCAGCTTGGCCCGGGGGATTGAAGCTTTCTTT.

The chain combines TRBV7-2 with TRBJ2-1, with 7 bases identical to TRBD2. With V trimmed by 5 bases and J by 0 bases, 4 bases remained unmatched. The germline gives CDR1 SGHTA, CDR2 FQGNSA. The CDR3 is 15 residues long. This CDR3 is CASSEGLSSYNEQFF. CDR3 nucleotides: TGTGCCAGCAGCGAGGGACTAAGCTCCTACAATGAGCAGTTCTTC.

This clone was detected only a few times. This chain uses TRBV28 with TRBJ2-7; D is unresolved. CDR3 size: 13 residues. With 5 bases removed from V and 6 bases from J, the gap between germline ends came to 14 bases. Looked up from germline, CDR1 is MDHEN and CDR2 is SYDVKM. Here the CDR3 DNA reads TGTGCCAGCAGTAAACAATCCCGGGTCGAGCAGTACTTC. Its translation is CASSKQSRVEQYF.

The chain links TRBV18 to TRBJ1-1, with D uncertain. The CDR3 has 11 amino acids. V lost 4 bases, J lost 7 bases, and 7 bases lay in between. Germline lookup yields CDR1 KGHSH and CDR2 LQKENI. The CDR3 DNA is TGTGCCAGCTCACTAACAGATGAAGCTTTCTTT. It is translated as CASSLTDEAFF.

J is TRBJ2-7 and V is TRBV3-1 (or the pseudogene TRBV3-2), with D unclear. The germline CDR1 and CDR2 sequences are LGHDT and YNNKEL (reference sequence). The CDR3 spans 13 residues. Trimming pared 0 bases from V and 5 bases from J, leaving 8 bases between. The CDR3 reads CASSQDRLHEQYF. The DNA for the CDR3 is TGTGCCAGCAGCCAAGACAGGCTTCACGAGCAGTACTTC.

On this clone: Other DNA sequences in the same sample also yield this CDR3. The chain joins TRBV9 to TRBJ2-3; perhaps TRBD2 as D (7 bases). CDR1 SGDLS and CDR2 YYNGEE come from the germline V gene. The CDR3 is 15 amino acids. The V end was cut by 2 bases, the J end by 2 bases, with 12 bases between. CDR3 in amino acids: CASSVRGGVTDTQYF. CDR3 DNA: TGTGCCAGCAGCGTTCGAGGGGGGGTCACAGATACGCAGTATTTT.

The V and J genes are TRBV29-1 and TRBJ2-1, with TRBD2 matching 7 bases. With 3 bases clipped from V and 4 bases from J, the junction kept 0 bases outside the gene matches. The CDR3 sequence is 12 residues long. CDR1 and CDR2 (germline): SQVTM, ANQGSEA. This CDR3 is CSVEGLYNEQFF. CDR3 nucleotide sequence: TGCAGCGTTGAGGGACTATACAATGAGCAGTTCTTC.

V usage is TRBV29-1 and J usage is TRBJ1-1; D gene unclear. V lost 5 bases, J lost 0 bases, and 19 bases lay in between. CDR3 length equals 16 residues. The germline CDR1 and CDR2 sequences are SQVTM and ANQGSEA. DNA of the CDR3: TGCAGCGTTTTTGGAGGACCGAGTATCCTGAACACTGAAGCTTTCTTT. This sequence encodes CSVFGGPSILNTEAFF.

This sequence joins TRBV6-1 and TRBJ2-7; D is uncertain. V was clipped by 2 bases and J by 10 bases, with 21 bases between them. The CDR3 length is 15 residues. Germline-derived CDR1 and CDR2 are MNHNS and SASEGT. The CDR3 loop is CASSENRRVVTEQYF. The CDR3 coding sequence is TGTGCCAGCAGTGAAAATCGGCGCGTGGTCACGGAACAGTACTTC.

This rearrangement joins TRBV3-1 (or the pseudogene TRBV3-2) to TRBJ2-5; the match to TRBD2 covers 8 bases. The ends lost 4 bases at V and 9 bases at J; junction bases unmatched: 4. This CDR3 contains 12 residues. Germline CDR1 is LGHDT and CDR2 is YNNKEL (reference sequence). In nucleotides, the CDR3 is TGTGCCAGCAGCCTAGCGGGGCGGGCCCAGTACTTC. This gives the protein CASSLAGRAQYF.

The chain employs TRBV4-1 and TRBJ1-2; no clear D gene. The V end lost 0 bases, the J end lost 5 bases, and 19 bases lay between the germline ends. The CDR3 contains 17 residues. Germline V gene lookup returns CDR1 MGHRA and CDR2 YSYEKL. The CDR3 region has the DNA TGCGCCAGCAGCCAAGATCAAGGTGGCACCCCGCCGTATGGCTACACCTTC. This translates into CASSQDQGGTPPYGYTF.

The chain couples TRBV10-3 to TRBJ1-1; no clear D gene. V was clipped by 4 bases and J by 1 base, with 7 bases between them. The CDR3 loop spans 13 amino acids. Germline V lookup: CDR1 ENHRY, CDR2 SYGVKD. The DNA for the CDR3 is TGTGCCATCAGTGGGCAGCAGAACACTGAAGCTTTCTTT. Its protein product is CAISGQQNTEAFF.

This sequence joins TRBV19 and TRBJ1-5; D possibly corresponds to TRBD1 (5 bases). The CDR3 consists of 13 residues. Germline assignment: CDR1 LNHDA and CDR2 SQIVND (reference sequence). The V end lost 4 bases, the J end lost 4 bases, and 8 bases lay between the germline ends. The CDR3 reads CASSTQANQPQHF. The CDR3 coding sequence is TGTGCCAGTAGTACACAGGCAAATCAGCCCCAGCATTTT.

The chain joins TRBV5-5 to TRBJ2-3; the D call may be TRBD1 or TRBD2 (6 bases each). Germline V gives CDR1 SGHKS, CDR2 YYEKEE (reference sequence). Trimming stripped 2 bases from V and 4 bases from J, with 14 bases between. CDR3 length: 15 residues. This CDR3 is CASSFLARGPDTQYF. DNA of the CDR3: TGTGCCAGCAGCTTTTTGGCTCGGGGGCCAGATACGCAGTATTTT.

V gene TRBV4-2 combines with J gene TRBJ1-6; maybe TRBD1 (6 bases). The CDR3 length is 15 residues. Looked up from germline, CDR1 is LGHNA and CDR2 is YNFKEQ. V lost 0 bases to trimming and J lost 9 bases, with 12 bases between them. CDR3 protein: CASSQELGGASPLHF. CDR3 bases: TGTGCCAGCAGCCAAGAACTCGGGGGCGCTTCACCCCTCCACTTT.

The chain carries TRBV9 and TRBJ2-5, with D perhaps TRBD1 (7 bases). Germline loops: CDR1 SGDLS, CDR2 YYNGEE. V gave up 3 bases and J gave up 5 bases, with 14 bases separating them. The CDR3 runs 14 residues. CDR3 coding DNA: TGTGCCAGCAGCGCGACAGGGACTGGGGAGACCCAGTACTTC. Translating it yields CASSATGTGETQYF.

V is TRBV11-2 and J is TRBJ1-6; D not certain. Trimming took 1 base from V and 0 from J, leaving 7 bases between them. The V gene's germline CDR1 is SGHAT and CDR2 FQNNGV. The CDR3 extends over 16 amino acids. The CDR3 here is CASSLAGSSYNSPLHF. The CDR3 region has the DNA TGTGCCAGCAGCTTAGCCGGGAGCTCCTATAATTCACCCCTCCACTTT.